One sample yielded the 17 T cell receptor beta chains listed below, sequenced in a study of OX40 agonist ivuxolimab in advanced cancers. Clones were read by immunoSEQ multiplex PCR, and TCRdb kept only the in-frame ones, dropping some. The table includes tens of thousands of clones, roughly 92% detected once. Sequenced material: CD4+ or CD8+ T cells sorted from blood, taken in a trial of the OX40 agonist ivuxolimab. The receptors come from an adult with an advanced solid tumor such as melanoma, head and neck, liver or kidney cancer.

This sequence joins TRBV25-1 and TRBJ2-7; weak D call: TRBD1 (6 bases). Trimming stripped 2 bases from V and 5 bases from J, with 13 bases between. CDR3 size: 14 residues. The germline gives CDR1 MGHDK, CDR2 SYGVNS. In DNA form, the CDR3 reads TGTGCCAGCAGTGAACCAGGGGCTTTCCACGAGCAGTACTTC. This gives the protein CASSEPGAFHEQYF.

This chain uses TRBV5-1 with TRBJ2-5; 9 bases are a match to TRBD1. V shed 0 bases, J shed 1 base, and the junction held 7 bases outside the gene matches. This CDR3 comprises 17 residues. Germline CDR1 SGHRS, CDR2 YFSETQ. This CDR3 reads CASSLARRDRAQETQYF. The CDR3 DNA follows: TGCGCCAGCAGCTTGGCCCGTCGGGACAGGGCCCAAGAGACCCAGTACTTC.

The V call is TRBV10-1, the J call TRBJ2-1; D is perhaps TRBD2 (7 bases). The V and J ends lost 8 bases and 7 bases respectively, with 30 bases between them. This CDR3 is built from 18 residues. In germline, CDR1 is WNHNN, CDR2 SYGVQD (reference sequence). CDR3 sequence: CASSRGGGNTLRFNEQFF. CDR3 in DNA: TGCGCCAGCTCGCGAGGGGGGGGGAATACTTTGAGGTTTAATGAGCAGTTCTTC.

The chain couples TRBV5-4 to TRBJ2-5; tentatively, D is TRBD1 (5 bases). Trimming stripped 4 bases from V and 4 bases from J, with 17 bases between. Looked up from germline, CDR1 is SGHNT and CDR2 is YYREEE (reference sequence). This CDR3 region has 15 residues. The CDR3 spells CASSVDTLLRETQYF. As DNA, the CDR3 is TGTGCCAGCAGCGTGGACACTCTGTTGAGAGAGACCCAGTACTTC.

The chain combines TRBV28 with TRBJ2-7; D is undetermined. This CDR3 has 14 residues. Germline V CDR1 and CDR2: MDHEN, SYDVKM. V lost 7 bases and J 6 bases, leaving 19 bases between the germline ends. The CDR3 protein is CASTKAPWYAEQYF. The DNA for the CDR3 is TGTGCCAGCACCAAGGCCCCGTGGTATGCCGAGCAGTACTTC.

V and J are TRBV5-5 and TRBJ1-1; D gene unclear. This CDR3 contains 15 residues. V lost 2 bases to trimming and J lost 1 base, with 12 bases between them. Germline CDR1 and CDR2: SGHKS and YYEKEE (reference sequence). The chain's CDR3 is CASSLDPVRNTEAFF. In nucleotides, the CDR3 is TGTGCCAGCAGCTTAGATCCGGTACGGAACACTGAAGCTTTCTTT.

The chain has TRBV7-9 and TRBJ2-5; the match to TRBD1 covers 11 bases. Trimming removed 4 bases from V and 5 bases from J; junction bases left unmatched: 3. This CDR3 has 14 residues. The V gene's germline CDR1 is SEHNR and CDR2 FQNEAQ (reference sequence). The CDR3 DNA reads as TGTGCCAGCAGCTGGGGGACAGGGGGTGAGACCCAGTACTTC. Its translation: CASSWGTGGETQYF.

This clone was seen more than once but under ten times. The V call is TRBV28, the J call TRBJ1-2; D call uncertain. The germline V gene encodes CDR1 MDHEN and CDR2 SYDVKM. This CDR3 region has 10 residues. Trimming pared 9 bases from V and 6 bases from J, leaving 8 bases between. As DNA, the CDR3 is TGTGCCAGTCTGCTGAATGGCTACACCTTC. This encodes CASLLNGYTF.

The rearrangement uses TRBV5-6 and TRBJ1-1; 8 bases are a match to TRBD1. Trimming cost V 4 bases and J 1 base; bases outside gene matches: 9. CDR3 length: 16 amino acids. Looked up from germline, CDR1 is SGHDT and CDR2 is YYEEEE. This CDR3 is CASSPIDRGRNTEAFF. DNA of the CDR3: TGTGCCAGCAGCCCGATCGACAGGGGTAGGAACACTGAAGCTTTCTTT.

This chain links TRBV7-8 with TRBJ2-1; D is undetermined. CDR1 SGHVS and CDR2 FQNEAQ come from the germline V gene. The CDR3 runs to 15 residues. V was trimmed by 1 base and J by 3 bases, leaving 10 bases between them. The CDR3 nucleotides read TGTGCCAGCAGCTTAGGTGGGATGGACTACAATGAGCAGTTCTTC. As protein: CASSLGGMDYNEQFF.

The CDR3: CASSDGRLDGSGELFF. CDR3 DNA sequence: TGCGCCAGCAGTGATGGGAGACTAGACGGGAGCGGGGAGCTGTTTTTT. The chain is built from TRBV10-1 and TRBJ2-2, with a weak D call TRBD2 (6 bases). Germline V lookup: CDR1 WNHNN, CDR2 SYGVQD (reference sequence). This CDR3 has 16 amino acids. Trimming removed 3 bases at V and 7 bases at J, with 18 bases between.

The chain combines TRBV19 with TRBJ1-1; possible D gene TRBD1, 5 bases. The CDR3 contains 13 residues. The ends were cut back, 3 bases at V and 5 bases at J, with 10 bases in the middle. CDR1 is LNHDA and CDR2 is SQIVND in the germline V gene (reference sequence). CDR3 in DNA: TGTGCCAGTAGTATCATGGGGGGGACTGAAGCTTTCTTT. Protein sequence: CASSIMGGTEAFF.

This chain uses TRBV9 with TRBJ2-7; 12 bases are shared with TRBD2. The trim removed 3 bases at V and 3 bases at J, leaving 7 bases unmatched. Germline V gene sequence: CDR1 SGDLS, CDR2 YYNGEE. The CDR3 sequence is 16 residues long. The CDR3: CASSGSSTSGSYEQYF. DNA of the CDR3: TGTGCCAGCAGCGGGAGTTCGACTAGCGGGAGCTACGAGCAGTACTTC. The full variable domain, its missing parts supplied by reference TRBV9 and TRBJ2-7, is DSGVTQTPKHLITATGQRVTLRCSPRSGDLSVYWYQQSLDQGLQFLIQYYNGEERAKGNILERFSAQQFPDLHSELNLSSLELGDSALYFCASSGSSTSGSYEQYFGPGTRLTVT.

The V gene is TRBV10-1, the J gene TRBJ2-5, with D uncertain. Germline values: CDR1 WNHNN, CDR2 SYGVQD (reference sequence). Trimming cost V 11 bases and J 2 bases, with 15 bases left between them. The CDR3 sequence is 13 residues long. The DNA of the CDR3 is TGCGCCCGGTGGGGAACAGATCAAGAGACCCAGTACTTC. Translation gives CARWGTDQETQYF.

The chain uses TRBV5-1 and TRBJ2-7, with a weak D call TRBD1 (6 bases). Germline CDR1 and CDR2: SGHRS and YFSETQ. The V end lost 4 bases, the J end lost 0 bases, and 11 bases lay between the germline ends. The CDR3 spans 14 residues. The chain's CDR3 is CASSPPDSSYEQYF. CDR3 sequence (DNA): TGCGCCAGCAGCCCACCGGACAGCTCCTACGAGCAGTACTTC.

The chain uses TRBV12-5 and TRBJ2-2; weak D call: TRBD2 (6 bases). Trimming shortened V by 1 base and J by 0 bases, and 9 bases separated the two germline ends. Germline V lookup: CDR1 LGHNT, CDR2 FRNRAP. The CDR3 sequence is 16 residues long. CDR3 in amino acids: CASGLDPGANTGELFF. The CDR3 DNA reads as TGTGCTAGTGGTTTGGACCCGGGGGCGAACACCGGGGAGCTGTTTTTT.

This sequence joins TRBV5-5 and TRBJ2-5, with TRBD2 matching over 14 bases. V was pared by 4 bases and J by 2 bases, with 1 base of the junction left unmatched. The germline V gene encodes CDR1 SGHKS and CDR2 YYEKEE (reference sequence). The CDR3 extends over 15 amino acids. The CDR3 DNA sequence: TGTGCCAGCAGCGGGACTAGCGGGGGACAAGAGACCCAGTACTTC. It is translated as CASSGTSGGQETQYF.